A single sample gave rise to the 29 T cell receptor beta chains below, sequenced in a study of shared clonotypes between healthy human individuals. Assay: immunoSEQ multiplex PCR; the TCRdb copy retains only in-frame clones and omits some. In the table there are 2 million to 2.5 million clones, 85% to 95% of which are singletons. Input material: naive CD4+ T cells sorted from blood. The subset was: CD45RA+ positively selected. The receptor set was obtained from a man between 18 and 35 years old in good health.

This clone was seen once. The chain carries TRBV6-6 and TRBJ2-7, with D unresolved. Per germline, CDR1 MNHNY and CDR2 SVGAGI (reference sequence). This CDR3 spans 13 amino acids. V was shortened by 5 bases and J by 3 bases, with 11 bases between the two germline ends. CDR3 nucleotide sequence: TGTGCCAGCAGTCTAGGGTTGGGCTACGAGCAGTACTTC. It is translated as CASSLGLGYEQYF.

This sequence joins TRBV29-1 and TRBJ1-2; no definite D call. CDR1 is SQVTM and CDR2 is ANQGSEA in the germline V gene. V gave up 5 bases and J gave up 7 bases, with 20 bases separating them. CDR3 length: 14 residues. The CDR3 is CSVLFVAGFFGYTF. The CDR3 nucleotides are TGCAGCGTTCTATTTGTAGCCGGATTTTTTGGCTACACCTTC.

The chain has TRBV19 and TRBJ2-2; 10 bases are shared with TRBD2. Trimming removed 6 bases from V and 4 bases from J; junction bases left unmatched: 8. The CDR3 has 16 residues. Germline loops: CDR1 LNHDA, CDR2 SQIVND (reference sequence). CDR3 amino acids: CASRRGTSVGTGELFF. CDR3 DNA: TGTGCCAGTAGAAGGGGGACTAGCGTAGGCACCGGGGAGCTGTTTTTT.

The chain uses TRBV25-1 and TRBJ1-1; D uncertain. Germline CDR1 MGHDK, CDR2 SYGVNS. The CDR3 is made up of 16 amino acids. V lost 5 bases and J 6 bases, leaving 22 bases between the germline ends. The CDR3: CASSPWTKDPGSEAFF. The CDR3 DNA reads as TGTGCCAGCAGTCCCTGGACTAAGGATCCTGGGTCTGAAGCTTTCTTT.

The rearrangement uses TRBV9 and TRBJ2-7; D gene uncertain. CDR3 length equals 13 residues. Trimming removed 0 bases from V and 6 bases from J, with 10 bases in between. CDR1 and CDR2 (germline): SGDLS, YYNGEE. CDR3 in DNA: TGTGCCAGCAGCGTAGTAGGGAACGGCGAGCAGTACTTC. This gives the protein CASSVVGNGEQYF.

This sequence joins TRBV10-1 and TRBJ1-2; perhaps TRBD1 as D (5 bases). CDR1 and CDR2 (germline): WNHNN, SYGVQD (reference sequence). The CDR3 is 15 residues long. Trimming shortened V by 7 bases and J by 4 bases, and 19 bases separated the two germline ends. CDR3 DNA sequence: TGCGCCAGCATGGGCAGGGAGGTAGTGGGCTATGGCTACACCTTC. This encodes CASMGREVVGYGYTF.

The chain is built from TRBV7-3 and TRBJ2-3, with D perhaps TRBD1 or TRBD2 (6 bases each). V dropped 2 bases and J dropped 1 base, with 13 bases sitting between them. The CDR3 runs 16 residues. CDR1 SGHTA and CDR2 FQGTGA come from the germline V gene. CDR3 nucleotide sequence: TGTGCCAGCAGCTTAGGGAACGGGGGCGGCACAGATACGCAGTATTTT. Encoded protein: CASSLGNGGGTDTQYF.

The chain carries TRBV29-1 and TRBJ2-5, with D unresolved. The V gene's germline CDR1 is SQVTM and CDR2 ANQGSEA. The CDR3 covers 12 residues. V was shortened by 7 bases and J by 6 bases, with 15 bases between the two germline ends. This CDR3 reads CSANHGEKTQYF. CDR3 sequence (DNA): TGCAGCGCCAACCACGGTGAAAAGACCCAGTACTTC.

On this clone itself: The same CDR3 also results from other DNA sequences found in this sample. The genes are TRBV7-2 and TRBJ2-1; a possible D gene is TRBD2 (5 bases). Deletions cut 3 bases from V and 4 bases from J, with 10 bases between. The CDR3 runs to 14 residues. Per the germline V gene, CDR1 is SGHTA and CDR2 is FQGNSA. This CDR3 is CASSFGGSYNEQFF. DNA of the CDR3: TGTGCCAGCAGCTTTGGCGGGTCTTACAATGAGCAGTTCTTC. The whole variable domain, filled in from reference TRBV7-2 and TRBJ2-1, reads GAGVSQSPSNKVTEKGKDVELRCDPISGHTALYWYRQSLGQGLEFLIYFQGNSAPDKSGLPSDRFSAERTGGSVSTLTIQRTQQEDSAVYLCASSFGGSYNEQFFGPGTRLTVL.

The V call is TRBV2, the J call TRBJ1-3; the D is unclear. V lost 5 bases, J lost 0 bases, and 11 bases lay in between. The CDR3 has 15 amino acids. Germline V CDR1 and CDR2: SNHLY, FYNNEI. Here the CDR3 reads CASSMHPSSGNTIYF. The CDR3 nucleotides read TGTGCCAGCAGTATGCATCCTAGCTCTGGAAACACCATATATTTT.

The chain is built from TRBV10-1 and TRBJ2-1, with 8 positions matching TRBD1. The junction had 8 bases not matched to a gene; V was cut back by 0 bases and J by 7 bases. Germline V lookup: CDR1 WNHNN, CDR2 SYGVQD (reference sequence). This CDR3 is 16 amino acids long. The CDR3 coding sequence is TGCGCCAGCAGTGAGTCTTCGACAGGGGATCGGAATGAGCAGTTCTTC. This sequence encodes CASSESSTGDRNEQFF.

The chain couples TRBV7-9 to TRBJ2-3; 8 nucleotides align to TRBD1. The germline gives CDR1 SEHNR, CDR2 FQNEAQ (reference sequence). The CDR3 contains 15 residues. J lost 3 bases, V lost 3 bases, and 5 bases had no gene match. In DNA form, the CDR3 reads TGTGCCAGCAGCTTTGGACAGGGATTGACAGATACGCAGTATTTT. Amino acids: CASSFGQGLTDTQYF.

V and J are TRBV9 and TRBJ1-4, with 8 positions matching TRBD1. This CDR3 has 16 residues. Germline V gives CDR1 SGDLS, CDR2 YYNGEE. Unmatched junction bases numbered 8, after V lost 4 bases and J lost 3 bases. CDR3 in amino acids: CASSPGTGSSNEKLFF. CDR3 nucleotides: TGTGCCAGCAGCCCCGGGACAGGTTCTTCTAATGAAAAACTGTTTTTT.

This chain links TRBV27 with TRBJ1-1; 8 positions agree with TRBD1. Losses at the gene ends were 5 bases for V and 4 bases for J; bases not matched to a gene: 9. Germline CDR1 is MNHEY and CDR2 is SMNVEV (reference sequence). This CDR3 is built from 15 residues. The CDR3 protein is CASSPLPTGGTEAFF. The CDR3, as DNA: TGTGCCAGCAGTCCGCTCCCTACAGGGGGCACTGAAGCTTTCTTT.

This rearrangement joins TRBV11-3 to TRBJ2-5; TRBD2 is a possible D gene (5 bases). Germline V gene sequence: CDR1 SGHNT, CDR2 YENEEA. This CDR3 has 13 amino acids. V lost 0 bases to trimming and J lost 5 bases, with 7 bases between them. CDR3 sequence reads: CASSLDGVETQYF. Here the CDR3 DNA reads TGTGCCAGCAGCTTAGACGGGGTTGAGACCCAGTACTTC.

On this clone itself: This sample includes further DNA sequences coding for the same CDR3. The chain links TRBV4-1 to TRBJ1-1; 8 bases line up with TRBD1. J lost 1 base, V lost 1 base, and 2 bases had no gene match. From germline, CDR1 is MGHRA and CDR2 YSYEKL. CDR3 length: 15 residues. The CDR3 reads CASSQVGTGNTEAFF. In nucleotides, the CDR3 is TGCGCCAGCAGCCAAGTAGGGACAGGGAACACTGAAGCTTTCTTT.

The chain couples TRBV30 to TRBJ2-3; 7 nucleotides agree with TRBD1. Germline CDR1 GTSNPN, CDR2 SVGIG (reference sequence). The ends lost 3 bases at V and 1 base at J; junction bases unmatched: 4. This CDR3 comprises 14 residues. The chain's CDR3 is CAWREQGRTDTQYF. The CDR3 bases are TGTGCCTGGAGAGAACAGGGGCGCACAGATACGCAGTATTTT. Full variable domain (missing parts from reference TRBV30 and TRBJ2-3): SQTIHQWPATLVQPVGSPLSLECTVEGTSNPNLYWYRQAAGRGLQLLFYSVGIGQISSEVPQNLSASRPQDRQFILSSKKLLLSDSGFYLCAWREQGRTDTQYFGPGTRLTVL.

The V gene is TRBV10-1, the J gene TRBJ2-7, with no clear D. CDR1 is WNHNN and CDR2 is SYGVQD in the germline V gene (reference sequence). Deletions cut 5 bases from V and 1 base from J, with 15 bases between. This CDR3 is built from 15 residues. DNA of the CDR3: TGCGCCAGCAGTAACGACGTGGCTACTTCCTACGAGCAGTACTTC. It encodes CASSNDVATSYEQYF.

The chain uses TRBV5-1 and TRBJ2-3; 7 bases are shared with TRBD1. Per germline, CDR1 SGHRS and CDR2 YFSETQ. The V and J ends lost 4 bases and 0 bases, in that order; junction bases with no gene match: 5. The CDR3 is 15 amino acids. This CDR3 reads CASSIRQGSTDTQYF. In DNA, the CDR3 is TGCGCCAGCAGCATTCGACAGGGTAGCACAGATACGCAGTATTTT.

The chain links TRBV10-3 to TRBJ2-7; a weak D match, TRBD2 (6 bases). Germline loops: CDR1 ENHRY, CDR2 SYGVKD. V was trimmed by 6 bases and J by 0 bases, leaving 15 bases between them. The length of the CDR3 is 15 residues. Here the CDR3 reads CAISSAGTASYEQYF. CDR3 coding DNA: TGTGCCATCAGCTCAGCCGGGACTGCCTCCTACGAGCAGTACTTC.

The V call is TRBV2, the J call TRBJ1-2, with D uncertain. The ends were cut back, 9 bases at V and 0 bases at J, with 5 bases in the middle. CDR1 is SNHLY and CDR2 is FYNNEI in the germline V gene. The CDR3 runs 11 residues. CDR3 nucleotide sequence: TGTGCCAGTATGGCTAACTATGGCTACACCTTC. As protein: CASMANYGYTF.

The J gene is TRBJ2-2, the V gene TRBV11-2; D could derive from TRBD1 or TRBD2 (5 bases each). From germline, CDR1 is SGHAT and CDR2 FQNNGV. V lost 5 bases to trimming and J lost 1 base, with 11 bases between them. This CDR3 has 15 residues. For the CDR3, the DNA is TGTGCCAGCAGCCCCCGGGACGAGAACACCGGGGAGCTGTTTTTT. Translation gives CASSPRDENTGELFF.

In its sample, this clone was seen once. The same CDR3 can be traced to other DNA sequences in this sample. The chain links TRBV6-5 to TRBJ2-3; D perhaps matches TRBD1 (5 bases). Trimming removed 2 bases at V and 3 bases at J, with 9 bases between. The CDR3 contains 14 residues. Germline values: CDR1 MNHEY, CDR2 SVGAGI. The CDR3 nucleotides are TGTGCCAGCAGTTACAGGGGTCGTACAGATACGCAGTATTTT. Its protein is CASSYRGRTDTQYF.

Turning to this clone: This specimen includes other DNA sequences encoding the same CDR3. The rearrangement uses TRBV9 and TRBJ2-2; D unresolved. This CDR3 region has 12 residues. Germline-derived CDR1 and CDR2 are SGDLS and YYNGEE. Trimming took 1 base from V and 4 from J, leaving 2 bases between them. Written as DNA, the CDR3 is TGTGCCAGCAGCGTAACCACCGGGGAGCTGTTTTTT. It codes for CASSVTTGELFF.

The rearrangement uses TRBV10-2 and TRBJ1-3; 8 bases map to TRBD1. The CDR3 covers 15 residues. J gave up 3 bases and V 2 bases, and 3 bases lay outside the gene matches. From germline, CDR1 is WSHSY and CDR2 SAAADI. CDR3 residues: CASSEQGASGNTIYF. CDR3 sequence (DNA): TGCGCCAGCAGTGAGCAGGGGGCAAGTGGAAACACCATATATTTT.

The rearrangement uses TRBV29-1 and TRBJ2-3; D not resolved. Germline CDR1 is SQVTM and CDR2 is ANQGSEA. The CDR3 is 13 amino acids. The V gene lost 4 bases and the J gene lost 0 bases, with 8 bases spanning the gap. In DNA form, the CDR3 reads TGCAGCGTTGGGGCAACTAGCACAGATACGCAGTATTTT. This translates into CSVGATSTDTQYF.

This clone was found once. The chain joins TRBV18 to TRBJ2-4; D gene ambiguous. The germline V gene encodes CDR1 KGHSH and CDR2 LQKENI. V was trimmed by 3 bases and J by 13 bases, leaving 16 bases between them. This CDR3 has 13 amino acids. The CDR3 DNA is TGTGCCAGCTCACCCCTCGAGACTCCGATACAGTACTTC. Its translation: CASSPLETPIQYF.

This chain connects TRBV6-5 to TRBJ1-2; D remains ambiguous. Deletions cut 5 bases from V and 3 bases from J, with 13 bases between. Germline loops: CDR1 MNHEY, CDR2 SVGAGI. The CDR3 consists of 14 residues. The CDR3 DNA follows: TGTGCCAGCAGTCGCCCCGGAGCCGACTATGGCTACACCTTC. Its protein product is CASSRPGADYGYTF.

As to this clone: Other DNA sequences in the sample encode the same CDR3. The rearrangement uses TRBV7-9 and TRBJ1-3; D is uncertain. The CDR3 covers 11 residues. Trimming shortened V by 3 bases and J by 3 bases, and 0 bases separated the two germline ends. In germline, CDR1 is SEHNR, CDR2 FQNEAQ (reference sequence). The DNA of the CDR3 is TGTGCCAGCAGCTTTGGAAACACCATATATTTT. This sequence encodes CASSFGNTIYF.